This is a list of T cell receptor beta chains from one sample in a study of cytomegalovirus exposure and HLA in healthy donors. The repertoire was sequenced with immunoSEQ multiplex PCR; TCRdb's copy has only in-frame clones and lacks some. Counted here are about 150,000 clones, 80% occurring once; the ten biggest clones make up approximately 6.7%. The sequenced sample was PBMCs. These receptors all come from a man in his thirties or forties in good health and CMV-seropositive. The CDR3 runs from the conserved cysteine through the conserved F or W. A D gene is named only where the DNA matches it firmly. The size field is filled for only some rows; it gives once, few, many or a size class.

TRBV25-1	.	TRBJ1-1	once	TGTGCCAGCAGTGTACAGGGCGACACTGAAGCTTTCTTT	CASSVQGDTEAFF
TRBV28	TRBD2	TRBJ2-1	.	TGTGCCAGCAGTTTGGTCGAGCGGGAGATCTATGAGCAGTTCTTC	CASSLVEREIYEQFF
TRBV30	TRBD1	TRBJ1-2	.	TGTGCCTGGAGGGACAGGGCTAACTATGGCTACACCTTC	CAWRDRANYGYTF
TRBV27	.	TRBJ1-1	.	TGTGCCAGCAGCCTAGCGGCCGGACTGAACACTGAAGCTTTCTTT	CASSLAAGLNTEAFF
TRBV5-1	.	TRBJ1-2	.	TGCGCCAGCAGCTTGGTCAGGGCGGGGATTAACTATGGCTACACCTTC	CASSLVRAGINYGYTF
TRBV7-9	.	TRBJ2-7	.	TGTGCCAGCAGCTTAGGCTCACAGGCCTACGAGCAGTACTTC	CASSLGSQAYEQYF
TRBV11-3	.	TRBJ2-7	.	TGTGCCAGCAGCTTCCCAGGGGTACACGAGCAGTACTTC	CASSFPGVHEQYF
TRBV5-6	.	TRBJ1-6	.	TGTGCCAGCAGGGACGGACGGGGTGGCGTTCTAAATTCACCCCTCCACTTT	CASRDGRGGVLNSPLHF
TRBV28	TRBD1	TRBJ1-2	.	TGTGCCAGCACCACCCCCCAGGGGGCGACCTATGGCTACACCTTC	CASTTPQGATYGYTF
TRBV10-3	.	TRBJ2-7	few	TGTGCCATCAGTGAGGTCGGGACAATCTCCTACGAGCAGTACTTC	CAISEVGTISYEQYF
TRBV4-2	TRBD1	TRBJ1-1	.	TGTGCCAGCAGTCAAGAAGGGGACAGAGTGAACACTGAAGCTTTCTTT	CASSQEGDRVNTEAFF
TRBV6-4	TRBD1	TRBJ2-2	.	TGTGCCAGCCGGACAGGGTACACCGGGGAGCTGTTTTTT	CASRTGYTGELFF
TRBV4-3	.	TRBJ1-2	.	TGCGCCAGCAGCCAGAAGCGACAGGCCTATGGCTACACCTTC	CASSQKRQAYGYTF
TRBV19	TRBD1	TRBJ1-5	.	TGTGCCAGTAGTACGGGACAGGAGAATCAGCCCCAGCATTTT	CASSTGQENQPQHF
TRBV29-1	.	TRBJ2-1	.	TGCAGTTTTGTAGGGGGAGGGTACAATGAGCAGTTCTTC	CSFVGGGYNEQFF
TRBV5-1	.	TRBJ2-3	.	TGCGCCAGCAGCTCAGTAGGGATTCGTGCAGGGGATACGCAGTATTTT	CASSSVGIRAGDTQYF
TRBV28	TRBD2	TRBJ2-7	once	TGTGCCAGCAGTGCCCCGACTAGCGGGAGTACCTACGAGCAGTACTTC	CASSAPTSGSTYEQYF
TRBV11-3	.	TRBJ2-7	.	TGTGCCAGCAGACCGACACAGGGGGGGAGAGAGCAGTACTTC	CASRPTQGGREQYF
TRBV18	TRBD1	TRBJ1-2	.	TGTGCCAGCTCACTGCAACAGGGGTCCTCTAACTATGGCTACACCTTC	CASSLQQGSSNYGYTF
TRBV14	TRBD2	TRBJ2-5	once	TGTGCCAGCAGCCAAGAACGCGATCTAGCGGGATTAGGGGCCCAGTACTTC	CASSQERDLAGLGAQYF
TRBV6-1	.	TRBJ1-5	.	TGTGCCTCGCGGGCTAGCAATCAGCCCCAGCATTTT	CASRASNQPQHF
TRBV18	TRBD2	TRBJ2-1	once	TGTGCCAGCTCACCCCTGACTAGCGTTTCGTACAATGAGCAGTTCTTC	CASSPLTSVSYNEQFF
TRBV19	TRBD1	TRBJ1-2	.	TGTGCCAGTAGTATAGAGACAGGGGGCGGTTATGGCTACACCTTC	CASSIETGGGYGYTF
TRBV5-1	.	TRBJ1-3	.	TGCGCCAGCAGCGTACTAGCAGGCTCTGGAAACACCATATATTTT	CASSVLAGSGNTIYF
TRBV11-3	.	TRBJ2-6	.	TGTGCCAGCAGCCCGTTGTATGGGGCCAACGTCCTGACTTTC	CASSPLYGANVLTF
TRBV5-6	.	TRBJ1-2	.	TGTGCCAGCAGCTTCCCGAGTTTTAACTATGGCTACACCTTC	CASSFPSFNYGYTF
TRBV6-1	TRBD2	TRBJ2-3	.	TGTGCCAGCAGCGAAAGGGGGATCGGCGGGGGGAGCACAGATACGCAGTATTTT	CASSERGIGGGSTDTQYF
TRBV11-3	TRBD2	TRBJ2-1	.	TGTGCCAGCAGCTTTGTCACGGGGGGGCAAAGTTCCCCGGGAGAGCAGTTCTTC	CASSFVTGGQSSPGEQFF
TRBV7-9	.	TRBJ1-2	.	TGTGTCAGCAGCTCCGTTCCTTATGGCTACACCTTC	CVSSSVPYGYTF
TRBV4-1	.	TRBJ2-5	.	TGCGCCAGCAGCCAAGCGTCAGGATATGAGACCCAGTACTTC	CASSQASGYETQYF
TRBV27	.	TRBJ2-1	.	TGTGCCAGCAGTCCGTCTTTCGGGTCCTACAATGAGCAGTTCTTC	CASSPSFGSYNEQFF
TRBV6-6	TRBD2	TRBJ2-3	few	TGTGCCAGCAGTTACTCGAACGGGAGGGGGGATACGCAGTATTTT	CASSYSNGRGDTQYF
TRBV2	.	TRBJ1-5	few	TGTGCCAGCAGTGAATTGGGACTGAGCAATCAGCCCCAGCATTTT	CASSELGLSNQPQHF
TRBV13	.	TRBJ1-3	once	TGTGCCAGCAGCTTTACCCCGACAGGCCGATCTGGAAACACCATATATTTT	CASSFTPTGRSGNTIYF
TRBV7-8	.	TRBJ1-2	.	TGTGCCAGCAGCCTGGACCGTGGCGGGAGCAGGGGTTATGGCTACACCTTC	CASSLDRGGSRGYGYTF
TRBV6-6	TRBD1	TRBJ1-1	.	TGTGCCAGCAATCGGGACAGCACAGGGAACACTGAAGCTTTCTTT	CASNRDSTGNTEAFF
TRBV7-2	.	TRBJ1-2	.	TGTGCCAGCAGCTTAAGGTTCCAGGGGACCTATGGCTACACCTTC	CASSLRFQGTYGYTF
TRBV4-2	TRBD2	TRBJ2-7	.	TGTGCCAGCAGCCAAGATATTAGGACTAGGTCCTCCTACGAGCAGTACTTC	CASSQDIRTRSSYEQYF
TRBV7-9	.	TRBJ2-1	.	TGTTCCAGCAGACCCGAGGCAGGGAACTCCTACAATGAGCAGTTCTTC	CSSRPEAGNSYNEQFF
TRBV10-3	.	TRBJ1-6	.	TGTGCCATCAGTGAGGGCGGACTCGGTTCTAGTAATTCACCCCTCCACTTT	CAISEGGLGSSNSPLHF
TRBV15	TRBD1	TRBJ2-7	.	TGTGCCACCAGCAGAGGGACAGGGGGCTACGAGCAGTACTTC	CATSRGTGGYEQYF
TRBV10-2	.	TRBJ1-3	once	TGCGCCAGCAGTCCCAGGGGCCGCTCTGGAAACACCATATATTTT	CASSPRGRSGNTIYF
TRBV30	TRBD2	TRBJ2-7	.	TGTGCCTGGAGCCCTCGGGGGGGGTTGTCCTACGAGCAGTACTTC	CAWSPRGGLSYEQYF
TRBV28	TRBD1	TRBJ1-2	.	TGTGCCAGCATCCCGACAGGGAACTATGGCTACACCTTC	CASIPTGNYGYTF
TRBV7-2	.	TRBJ2-7	.	TGTGCCAGCAGCTTTGGCAGGCCCTACGAGCAGTACTTC	CASSFGRPYEQYF
TRBV5-1	TRBD1	TRBJ2-7	once	TGCGCCAGCAGCTTACCCGGACAGGGCAACGAGCAGTACTTC	CASSLPGQGNEQYF
TRBV2	.	TRBJ1-1	.	TGTGCCAGCGTGGTAGAACTGAACACTGAAGCTTTCTTT	CASVVELNTEAFF
TRBV29-1	.	TRBJ2-1	.	TGCAGCGTTGAAGATGCGGTCTACAATGAGCAGTTCTTC	CSVEDAVYNEQFF
TRBV6-5	TRBD2	TRBJ2-1	.	TGTGCCAGCAAAACTAGCGGCTACAATGAGCAGTTCTTC	CASKTSGYNEQFF
TRBV30	TRBD1	TRBJ2-7	.	TGTGCCTGGAGTCCAGGGGGCCACGAGCAGTACTTC	CAWSPGGHEQYF
TRBV18	.	TRBJ2-1	once	TGTGCCAGCTCACCATGGGGGGACAATGAGCAGTTCTTC	CASSPWGDNEQFF
TRBV5-1	.	TRBJ1-5	.	TGCGCCAGCAGCTTGGGGCCTCGGGGTGGGGATAGTCAGCCCCAGCATTTT	CASSLGPRGGDSQPQHF
TRBV4-1	TRBD1	TRBJ1-3	.	TGCGCCAGCAGCCCCACAGGGGGATCCTCTGGAAACACCATATATTTT	CASSPTGGSSGNTIYF
TRBV2	TRBD1	TRBJ1-3	.	TGTGCCAGCAGACAGGGGTCGAGCTCTGGAAACACCATATATTTT	CASRQGSSSGNTIYF
TRBV19	.	TRBJ2-2	.	TGTGCCAGTACCAACCAGAGGAGGGGAGGCGGGGAGCTGTTTTTT	CASTNQRRGGGELFF